This T cell receptor beta chain stems from a study of T cell responses to AZD1222 COVID-19 vaccine. Measured with immunoSEQ multiplex PCR; TCRdb has only the in-frame clones, and not every one. Its listing shows around 140,000 clones. Sequencing was done on a sample of peripheral blood. The TCR was taken from an adult in good health.

This CDR3 is CASSLVPPSSEQFF. CDR3 DNA sequence: TGCGCCAGCAGCTTGGTACCTCCGAGCAGTGAGCAGTTCTTC. The chain carries TRBV5-1 and TRBJ2-1; D unresolved. CDR3 length equals 14 residues. Germline CDR1 SGHRS, CDR2 YFSETQ. V lost 0 bases to trimming and J lost 9 bases, with 13 bases between them.